This record looks at one TCR beta chain sequence and its context. The length of the CDR3 is 14 residues. Germline V gene lookup returns CDR1 SGDLS and CDR2 YYNGEE. Trimming left V 0 bases short and J 4 bases short, with 8 bases between. Only in-frame clones appear in the TCRdb table, and some are missing; sequencing was by immunoSEQ multiplex PCR. The data hold around 310,000 clones, with about 80% observed a single time. The sample comes from a study of cytotoxic CD8 clonotypes in ibrutinib-treated CLL. This specimen was PBMCs, taken before ibrutinib treatment. The source is a human donor with chronic lymphocytic leukemia. The V gene is TRBV9, the J gene TRBJ2-1, with no clear D. Written as DNA, the CDR3 is TGTGCCAGCAGCGTAGTTGAAGGATACAATGAGCAGTTCTTC. Amino acids: CASSVVEGYNEQFF.